Below are 31 T cell receptor beta chains sequenced from a single sample in a study of cytomegalovirus exposure and HLA in healthy donors. PCR primers comprised 60 Vbeta and 13 Jbeta primers. Some clones are missing from TCRdb's copy, which holds only in-frame ones; the method was immunoSEQ multiplex PCR. The listing contains approximately 140,000 clones. Sequencing used PBMCs. The receptors stem from a woman aged 45-59 years in good health and CMV-seronegative.

The chain recombines TRBV6-4 with TRBJ2-3; D uncertain. Trimming removed 6 bases from V and 0 bases from J, with 10 bases in between. The CDR3 is made up of 14 amino acids. CDR1 is MRHNA and CDR2 is SNTAGT in the germline V gene. The chain's CDR3 is CASSPTVSTDTQYF. The CDR3 DNA is TGTGCCAGCAGCCCCACGGTTAGCACAGATACGCAGTATTTT.

The rearrangement uses TRBV5-4 and TRBJ2-7; perhaps TRBD1 as D (6 bases). V shed 4 bases and J shed 3 bases, with 14 bases lying between them. The germline V gene has CDR1 SGHNT and CDR2 YYREEE (reference sequence). The CDR3 has 14 amino acids. CDR3 DNA sequence: TGTGCCAGCAGCCCGAGGGGGATAGTCTACGAGCAGTACTTC. Translated, it gives CASSPRGIVYEQYF.

J is TRBJ1-1 and V is TRBV5-4; no firm D call. From germline, CDR1 is SGHNT and CDR2 YYREEE (reference sequence). The CDR3 totals 13 residues. V lost 4 bases and J lost 1, with 8 bases in between. This CDR3 is CASSADWNTEAFF. The CDR3 DNA sequence: TGTGCCAGCAGCGCCGACTGGAACACTGAAGCTTTCTTT.

The V gene is TRBV9, the J gene TRBJ2-1; 16 bases map to TRBD2. CDR3 length: 17 residues. Germline CDR1 is SGDLS and CDR2 is YYNGEE. V shed 2 bases, J shed 7 bases, and the junction held 6 bases outside the gene matches. The CDR3 region has the DNA TGTGCCAGCAGCGTGGGGACTAGCGGGGGGGCCAAGAATGAGCAGTTCTTC. Its translation: CASSVGTSGGAKNEQFF.

This chain links TRBV5-6 with TRBJ2-5; TRBD1 matches at 7 bases. V shed 0 bases, J shed 11 bases, and the junction held 10 bases outside the gene matches. The CDR3 loop spans 14 amino acids. Germline CDR1 is SGHDT and CDR2 is YYEEEE. The CDR3 DNA is TGTGCCAGCAGCTTGGTAAGGGGGCTATCAGAGCAGTACTTC. Residues: CASSLVRGLSEQYF. Together with reference TRBV5-6 and TRBJ2-5, the CDR3 gives the full variable domain: DAGVTQSPTHLIKTRGQQVTLRCSPKSGHDTVSWYQQALGQGPQFIFQYYEEEERQRGNFPDRFSGHQFPNYSSELNVNALLLGDSALYLCASSLVRGLSEQYFGPGTRLLVL.

This rearrangement joins TRBV5-6 to TRBJ2-7; TRBD2 might be the D (6 bases). The V gene's germline CDR1 is SGHDT and CDR2 YYEEEE. V was cut by 0 bases and J by 3 bases, with 7 bases left in between. The CDR3 length is 13 residues. The CDR3, as DNA: TGTGCCAGCAGCTTGGGGAGGGTCTACGAGCAGTACTTC. Residues: CASSLGRVYEQYF. The variable domain in full, with the rest retrieved from reference TRBV5-6 and TRBJ2-7, is DAGVTQSPTHLIKTRGQQVTLRCSPKSGHDTVSWYQQALGQGPQFIFQYYEEEERQRGNFPDRFSGHQFPNYSSELNVNALLLGDSALYLCASSLGRVYEQYFGPGTRLTVT.

The chain carries TRBV5-1 and TRBJ2-1; 10 positions match TRBD2. CDR3 length: 16 amino acids. V was clipped by 0 bases and J by 6 bases; unmatched bases: 6. CDR1 and CDR2 from the germline V gene are SGHRS and YFSETQ. CDR3 bases: TGCGCCAGCAGCTTGGAACGAGCGGGAGGGCGCAATGAGCAGTTCTTC. This sequence encodes CASSLERAGGRNEQFF.

The rearrangement uses TRBV5-1 and TRBJ1-6, with 7 bases aligning to TRBD1. V shed 0 bases and J 10 bases; nucleotides not matched to a gene: 4. The CDR3 loop spans 14 amino acids. Looked up from germline, CDR1 is SGHRS and CDR2 is YFSETQ. CDR3 amino acids: CASSLGQGGSPLHF. CDR3 bases: TGCGCCAGCAGCTTGGGACAGGGAGGATCACCCCTCCACTTT.

The V gene is TRBV6-5, the J gene TRBJ1-1; maybe TRBD1 (5 bases). The CDR3 extends over 15 amino acids. CDR1 is MNHEY, CDR2 SVGAGI, per germline. Between the trimmed V and J ends, which lost 0 bases and 4 bases, there was a span of 12 bases. CDR3 loop: CASSYSGERGTEAFF. The CDR3, as DNA: TGTGCCAGCAGTTACTCAGGGGAAAGGGGCACTGAAGCTTTCTTT.

This chain connects TRBV28 to TRBJ2-1; D not resolved. This CDR3 is built from 15 residues. With 3 bases removed from V and 6 bases from J, the gap between germline ends came to 15 bases. Germline-derived CDR1 and CDR2 are MDHEN and SYDVKM. This CDR3 is CASSFRAGESNEQFF. CDR3 coding DNA: TGTGCCAGCAGTTTTCGTGCCGGAGAGTCCAATGAGCAGTTCTTC.

The chain joins TRBV29-1 to TRBJ2-1; weak D call: TRBD2 (5 bases). The CDR3 runs to 13 residues. CDR1 SQVTM and CDR2 ANQGSEA come from the germline V gene. V was shortened by 7 bases and J by 0 bases, with 10 bases between the two germline ends. CDR3 sequence: CSGRGGSYNEQFF. The CDR3 coding sequence is TGCAGCGGCAGAGGAGGCTCCTACAATGAGCAGTTCTTC.

J is TRBJ1-4 and V is TRBV6-1; 9 nucleotides match TRBD1. CDR3 length: 15 residues. V gave up 7 bases and J gave up 6 bases; unmatched junction bases: 9. Germline V lookup: CDR1 MNHNS, CDR2 SASEGT. CDR3 DNA: TGTGCCAGCACCCTGACCACAGGGGGCTATGAAAAACTGTTTTTT. Its protein is CASTLTTGGYEKLFF.

The chain carries TRBV5-1 and TRBJ2-5; no reliable D call. The J call may be mistaken, given a closer DNA end match to TRBJ2-7. Germline CDR1 SGHRS, CDR2 YFSETQ. This CDR3 spans 13 amino acids. The CDR3 DNA reads TGCGCCAGCAGCTTGACGGGTGAATACGAGCAGTACTTC. Its protein product is CASSLTGEYEQYF.

The chain combines TRBV7-9 with TRBJ1-2; 8 bases map to TRBD1. Germline trimming cut 5 bases from V and 5 bases from J; bases unmatched to any gene: 7. Germline CDR1 SEHNR, CDR2 FQNEAQ (reference sequence). This CDR3 has 14 residues. CDR3 DNA sequence: TGTGCCAGCAGCCCCCGGACAGGGCAATATGGCTACACCTTC. Its protein product is CASSPRTGQYGYTF.

This rearrangement joins TRBV6-1 to TRBJ2-5; D is uncertain. Germline CDR1 is MNHNS and CDR2 is SASEGT. V lost 7 bases to trimming and J lost 0 bases, with 15 bases between them. The CDR3 covers 15 residues. This CDR3 reads CASISNSRYQETQYF. In DNA, the CDR3 is TGTGCCAGCATATCGAACAGCCGGTACCAAGAGACCCAGTACTTC.

The chain recombines TRBV13 with TRBJ1-2, with 7 bases lining up with TRBD1. CDR1 is PRHDT, CDR2 FYEKMQ, per germline (reference sequence). After removal of 0 bases from V and 4 bases from J, the junction contained 2 bases not matched to a gene. The CDR3 is made up of 14 amino acids. This chain's CDR3 is CASSLGRDSYGYTF. CDR3 DNA sequence: TGTGCCAGCAGCTTAGGACGGGACAGCTATGGCTACACCTTC.

The V gene is TRBV5-1, the J gene TRBJ2-3; TRBD1 matches at 10 bases. Trimming cost V 5 bases and J 7 bases; bases outside gene matches: 10. The CDR3 is 15 amino acids. Germline CDR1 is SGHRS and CDR2 is YFSETQ. Written as DNA, the CDR3 is TGCGCCAGCAGTTCCGGACAGGGGGGACCTCATACGCAGTATTTT. The encoded protein is CASSSGQGGPHTQYF.

V and J are TRBV6-6 and TRBJ2-7; D unclear. Trimming took off 2 bases at V and 3 bases at J, with 8 bases between the two ends. The CDR3 is made up of 13 amino acids. Germline V gene lookup returns CDR1 MNHNY and CDR2 SVGAGI (reference sequence). The CDR3 DNA sequence: TGTGCCAGCAGTTACGACAAATTCTACGAGCAGTACTTC. It encodes CASSYDKFYEQYF.

The chain is built from TRBV4-3 and TRBJ2-1, with TRBD2 matching over 9 bases. The junction had 8 bases not matched to a gene; V was cut back by 4 bases and J by 4 bases. This CDR3 spans 16 amino acids. Germline CDR1 LGHNA, CDR2 YSLEER. The CDR3 loop reads CASSRTLAGTYNEQFF. DNA for the CDR3: TGCGCCAGCAGCCGCACCCTAGCGGGGACATACAATGAGCAGTTCTTC.

The genes are TRBV6-1 and TRBJ2-2; 7 bases are a match to TRBD2. This CDR3 has 15 residues. CDR1 is MNHNS, CDR2 SASEGT, per germline. Trimming took 11 bases from V and 0 from J; bases not matched to a gene: 9. The CDR3 DNA reads as TGTGCCCACCAGAGAGCGGGAACGAACACCGGGGAGCTGTTTTTT. Encoded protein: CAHQRAGTNTGELFF.

The J gene is TRBJ1-5, the V gene TRBV5-1, with a possible D match to TRBD1 (5 bases). CDR1 and CDR2 from the germline V gene are SGHRS and YFSETQ. The CDR3 runs to 16 residues. V lost 3 bases to trimming and J lost 4 bases, with 17 bases between them. Written as DNA, the CDR3 is TGCGCCAGCAGCTGGGGGGGGTTAGGTGGGAATCAGCCCCAGCATTTT. The encoded protein is CASSWGGLGGNQPQHF.

The J gene is TRBJ1-2, the V gene TRBV5-1; maybe TRBD1 (5 bases). Germline V gene sequence: CDR1 SGHRS, CDR2 YFSETQ. The CDR3 length is 15 residues. Trimming took off 4 bases at V and 2 bases at J, with 15 bases between the two ends. The CDR3 nucleotides are TGCGCCAGCAGCCAGCAGGGCGCCCAGAACTATGGCTACACCTTC. It encodes CASSQQGAQNYGYTF.

The V call is TRBV7-3, the J call TRBJ2-3; D may be TRBD2 (6 bases). CDR3 length: 15 amino acids. V lost 1 base and J lost 2, with 10 bases in between. CDR1 is SGHTA and CDR2 is FQGTGA in the germline V gene. CDR3: CASSLMGGNTDTQYF. CDR3 DNA sequence: TGTGCCAGCAGCTTAATGGGCGGGAACACAGATACGCAGTATTTT.

This chain uses TRBV27 with TRBJ1-2, with no clear D. The CDR3 sequence is 13 residues long. CDR1 is MNHEY and CDR2 is SMNVEV in the germline V gene (reference sequence). V was trimmed by 3 bases and J by 4 bases, leaving 9 bases between them. This chain's CDR3 is CASSFQQTYGYTF. In nucleotides, the CDR3 is TGTGCCAGCAGTTTCCAACAGACCTATGGCTACACCTTC.

This rearrangement joins TRBV6-1 to TRBJ1-1, with TRBD1 as a possible D gene (5 bases). The CDR3 is made up of 14 amino acids. The V end was cut by 5 bases, the J end by 12 bases, with 22 bases between. Germline CDR1 reads MNHNS; CDR2 reads SASEGT. CDR3 DNA: TGTGCCAGCAGTTTCACCGGGACGCCTGCGGGAACTTTCTTT. Translation gives CASSFTGTPAGTFF.

The chain employs TRBV16 and TRBJ1-5; 8 nucleotides agree with TRBD1. In germline, CDR1 is KGHSY, CDR2 FQNENV. With V trimmed by 0 bases and J by 9 bases, 7 bases remained unmatched. There are 15 residues in the CDR3. CDR3 sequence reads: CASSQSAGTGRPQHF. The CDR3 DNA is TGTGCCAGCAGCCAATCGGCCGGGACAGGACGGCCCCAGCATTTT.

The rearrangement links TRBV11-3 to TRBJ2-1; possible D gene TRBD2, 7 bases. Germline CDR1 SGHNT, CDR2 YENEEA. The ends were cut back, 3 bases at V and 2 bases at J, with 11 bases in the middle. The CDR3 is made up of 15 amino acids. CDR3 in amino acids: CASSFGGGTYNEQFF. The CDR3 nucleotides are TGTGCCAGCAGCTTCGGCGGGGGCACCTACAATGAGCAGTTCTTC.

The rearrangement joins TRBV7-3 to TRBJ1-6, with 9 bases matching TRBD1. The CDR3 is 15 amino acids. With V trimmed by 1 base and J by 7 bases, 2 bases remained unmatched. Germline CDR1 reads SGHTA; CDR2 reads FQGTGA. CDR3 coding DNA: TGTGCCAGCAGCTTAAACAGGGGGCAAAATTCACCCCTCCACTTT. Translation: CASSLNRGQNSPLHF.

The CDR3 DNA follows: TGTGCCCATAGAAATAGGGGCGGCACGCAGTATTTT. Its translation is CAHRNRGGTQYF. The chain carries TRBV30 and TRBJ2-3; possible D gene TRBD1, 5 bases. This CDR3 has 12 amino acids. Germline CDR1 is GTSNPN and CDR2 is SVGIG (reference sequence). Between the trimmed V and J ends, which lost 8 bases and 9 bases, there was a span of 18 bases.

The chain joins TRBV28 to TRBJ1-4; D is ambiguous. Between the trimmed V and J ends, which lost 2 bases and 4 bases, there was a span of 17 bases. Germline V CDR1 and CDR2: MDHEN, SYDVKM. CDR3 size: 17 residues. CDR3 sequence (DNA): TGTGCCAGCAGTTTAGTGATGCTAGCCTGGAGTAATGAAAAACTGTTTTTT. Translating it yields CASSLVMLAWSNEKLFF.

The rearrangement links TRBV11-1 to TRBJ1-2; a possible D gene is TRBD1 (5 bases). This CDR3 region has 14 residues. Germline CDR1 and CDR2: SGHAT and FQDESV (reference sequence). Trimming took 5 bases from V and 0 from J, leaving 10 bases between them. CDR3 sequence (DNA): TGTGCCAGCAGCCCAGACAGAACTAACTATGGCTACACCTTC. Its translation is CASSPDRTNYGYTF.